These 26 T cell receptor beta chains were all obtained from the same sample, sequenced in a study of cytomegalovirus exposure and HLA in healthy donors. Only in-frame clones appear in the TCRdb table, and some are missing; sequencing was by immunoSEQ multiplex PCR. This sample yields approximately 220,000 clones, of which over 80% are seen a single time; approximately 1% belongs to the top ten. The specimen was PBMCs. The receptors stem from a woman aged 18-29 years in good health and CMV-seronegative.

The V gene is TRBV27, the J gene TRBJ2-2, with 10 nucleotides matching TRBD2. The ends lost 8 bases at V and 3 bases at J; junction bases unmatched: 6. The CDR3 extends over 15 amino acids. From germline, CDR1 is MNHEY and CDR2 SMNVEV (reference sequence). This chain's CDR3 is CASQGLAGDTGELFF. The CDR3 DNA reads TGTGCCAGCCAAGGGCTAGCGGGAGACACCGGGGAGCTGTTTTTT.

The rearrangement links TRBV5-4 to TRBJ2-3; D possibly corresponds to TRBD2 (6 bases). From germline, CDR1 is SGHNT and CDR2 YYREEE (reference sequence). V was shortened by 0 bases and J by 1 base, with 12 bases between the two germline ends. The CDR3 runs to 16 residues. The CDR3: CASSLGPWEGTDTQYF. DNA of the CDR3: TGTGCCAGCAGCTTGGGCCCTTGGGAGGGCACAGATACGCAGTATTTT. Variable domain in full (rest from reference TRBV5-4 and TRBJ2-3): ETGVTQSPTHLIKTRGQQVTLRCSSQSGHNTVSWYQQALGQGPQFIFQYYREEENGRGNFPPRFSGLQFPNYSSELNVNALELDDSALYLCASSLGPWEGTDTQYFGPGTRLTVL.

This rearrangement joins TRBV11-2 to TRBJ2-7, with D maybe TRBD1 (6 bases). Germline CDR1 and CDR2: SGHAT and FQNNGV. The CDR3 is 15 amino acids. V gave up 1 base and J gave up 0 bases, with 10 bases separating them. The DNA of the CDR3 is TGTGCCAGCAGCTTAGTGCAGGGGAGCTCCTACGAGCAGTACTTC. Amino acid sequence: CASSLVQGSSYEQYF.

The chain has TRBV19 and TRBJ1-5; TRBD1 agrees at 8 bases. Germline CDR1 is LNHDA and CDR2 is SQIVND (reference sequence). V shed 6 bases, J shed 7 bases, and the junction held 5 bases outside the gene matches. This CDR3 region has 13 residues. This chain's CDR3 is CASRTGVEQPQHF. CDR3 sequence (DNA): TGTGCCAGTAGGACAGGGGTAGAACAGCCCCAGCATTTT.

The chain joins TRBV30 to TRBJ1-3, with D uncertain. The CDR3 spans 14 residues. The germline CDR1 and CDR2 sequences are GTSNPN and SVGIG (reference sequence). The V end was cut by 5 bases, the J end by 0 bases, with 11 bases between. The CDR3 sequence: CAWGIGGSGNTIYF. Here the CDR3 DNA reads TGTGCCTGGGGTATTGGAGGCTCTGGAAACACCATATATTTT.

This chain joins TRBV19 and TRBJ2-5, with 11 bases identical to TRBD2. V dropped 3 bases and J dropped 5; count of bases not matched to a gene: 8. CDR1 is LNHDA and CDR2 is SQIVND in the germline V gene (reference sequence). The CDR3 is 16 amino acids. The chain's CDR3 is CASSMGTSGLGETQYF. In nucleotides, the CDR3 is TGTGCCAGTAGTATGGGGACTAGCGGCCTCGGGGAGACCCAGTACTTC.

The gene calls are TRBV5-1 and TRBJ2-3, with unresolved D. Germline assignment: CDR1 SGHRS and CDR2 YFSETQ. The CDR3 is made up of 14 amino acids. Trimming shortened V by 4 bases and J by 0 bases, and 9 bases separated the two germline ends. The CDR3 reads CASSGLSSTDTQYF. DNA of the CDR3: TGCGCCAGCAGCGGCCTTTCGAGCACAGATACGCAGTATTTT.

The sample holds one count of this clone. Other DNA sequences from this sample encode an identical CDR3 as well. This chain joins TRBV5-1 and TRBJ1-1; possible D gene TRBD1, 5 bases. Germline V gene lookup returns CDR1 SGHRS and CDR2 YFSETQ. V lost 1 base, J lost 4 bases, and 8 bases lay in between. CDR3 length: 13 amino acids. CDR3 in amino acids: CASSLSGGTEAFF. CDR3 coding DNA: TGCGCCAGCAGCTTGTCCGGGGGCACTGAAGCTTTCTTT.

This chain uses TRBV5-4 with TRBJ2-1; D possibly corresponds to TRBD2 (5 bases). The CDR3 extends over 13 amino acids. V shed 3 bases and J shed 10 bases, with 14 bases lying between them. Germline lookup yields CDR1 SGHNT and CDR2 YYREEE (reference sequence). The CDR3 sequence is CASSSGRDKEQFF. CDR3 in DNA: TGTGCCAGCAGCTCTGGACGGGATAAGGAGCAGTTCTTC. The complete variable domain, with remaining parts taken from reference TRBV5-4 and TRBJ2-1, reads ETGVTQSPTHLIKTRGQQVTLRCSSQSGHNTVSWYQQALGQGPQFIFQYYREEENGRGNFPPRFSGLQFPNYSSELNVNALELDDSALYLCASSSGRDKEQFFGPGTRLTVL.

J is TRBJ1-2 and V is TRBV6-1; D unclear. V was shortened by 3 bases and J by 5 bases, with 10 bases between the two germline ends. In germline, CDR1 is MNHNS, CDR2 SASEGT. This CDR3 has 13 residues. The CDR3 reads CASSEVNSYGYTF. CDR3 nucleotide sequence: TGTGCCAGCAGTGAGGTCAACAGTTATGGCTACACCTTC.

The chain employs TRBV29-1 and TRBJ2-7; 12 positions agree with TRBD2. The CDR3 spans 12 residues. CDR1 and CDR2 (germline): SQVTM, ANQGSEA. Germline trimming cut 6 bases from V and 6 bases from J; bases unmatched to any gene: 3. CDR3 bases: TGCAGCGTCAGGACTAGCGGGACCGAGCAGTACTTC. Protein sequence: CSVRTSGTEQYF.

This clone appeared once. Here the CDR3 DNA reads TGTGCCAGCAGTTTAGAAGGCGGCTACAATCAGCCCCAGCATTTT. Translating it yields CASSLEGGYNQPQHF. This chain connects TRBV27 to TRBJ1-5; D is unclear. The CDR3 loop spans 15 amino acids. V dropped 2 bases and J dropped 3 bases, with 11 bases sitting between them. Germline CDR1 and CDR2: MNHEY and SMNVEV (reference sequence).

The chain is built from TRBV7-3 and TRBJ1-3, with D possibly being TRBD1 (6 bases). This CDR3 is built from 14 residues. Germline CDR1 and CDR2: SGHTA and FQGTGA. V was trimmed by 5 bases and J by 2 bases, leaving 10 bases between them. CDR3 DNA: TGTGCCAGCAGCGAACAGGGAGCTGGAAACACCATATATTTT. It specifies CASSEQGAGNTIYF. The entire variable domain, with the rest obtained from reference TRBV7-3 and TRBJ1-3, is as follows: GAGVSQTPSNKVTEKGKYVELRCDPISGHTALYWYRQSLGQGPEFLIYFQGTGAADDSGLPNDRFFAVRPEGSVSTLKIQRTERGDSAVYLCASSEQGAGNTIYFGEGSWLTVV.

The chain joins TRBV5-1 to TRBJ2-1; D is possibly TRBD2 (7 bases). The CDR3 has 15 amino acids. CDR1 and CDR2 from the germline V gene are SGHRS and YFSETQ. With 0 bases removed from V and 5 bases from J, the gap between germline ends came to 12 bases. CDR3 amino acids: CASSLGTRGDNEQFF. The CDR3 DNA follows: TGCGCCAGCAGCTTGGGGACTAGGGGGGACAATGAGCAGTTCTTC.

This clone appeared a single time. The CDR3 sequence: CASRPGDEQFF. The CDR3 DNA follows: TGTGCCAGCAGGCCCGGAGATGAGCAGTTCTTC. This chain links TRBV7-9 with TRBJ2-1; D is uncertain. The CDR3 is 11 amino acids. V was shortened by 6 bases and J by 8 bases, with 8 bases between the two germline ends. Germline V gene sequence: CDR1 SEHNR, CDR2 FQNEAQ (reference sequence).

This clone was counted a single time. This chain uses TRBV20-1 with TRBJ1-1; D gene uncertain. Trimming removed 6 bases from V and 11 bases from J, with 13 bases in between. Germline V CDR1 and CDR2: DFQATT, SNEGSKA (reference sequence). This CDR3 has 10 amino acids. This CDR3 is CSALADEAFF. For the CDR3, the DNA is TGCAGTGCCTTAGCAGACGAGGCTTTCTTT.

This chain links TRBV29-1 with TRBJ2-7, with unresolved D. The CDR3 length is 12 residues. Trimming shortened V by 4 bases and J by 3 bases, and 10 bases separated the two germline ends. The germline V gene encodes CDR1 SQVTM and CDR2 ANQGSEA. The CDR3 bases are TGCAGCGTTGTTTTGGAGAGCTACGAGCAGTACTTC. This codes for CSVVLESYEQYF.

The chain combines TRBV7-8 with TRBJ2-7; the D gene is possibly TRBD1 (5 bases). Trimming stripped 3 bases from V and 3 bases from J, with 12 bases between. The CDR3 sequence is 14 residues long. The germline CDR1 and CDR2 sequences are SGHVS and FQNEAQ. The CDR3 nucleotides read TGTGCCAGCAGCTTCGCAGGGTCAGACTACGAGCAGTACTTC. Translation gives CASSFAGSDYEQYF.

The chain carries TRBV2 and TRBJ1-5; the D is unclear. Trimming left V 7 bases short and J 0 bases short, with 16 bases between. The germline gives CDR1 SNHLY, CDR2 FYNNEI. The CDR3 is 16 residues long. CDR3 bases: TGTGCCAGCAAGAGGTTTTGGGAGAGTAGCAATCAGCCCCAGCATTTT. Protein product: CASKRFWESSNQPQHF. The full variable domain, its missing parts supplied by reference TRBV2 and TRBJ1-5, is EPEVTQTPSHQVTQMGQEVILRCVPISNHLYFYWYRQILGQKVEFLVSFYNNEISEKSEIFDDQFSVERPDGSNFTLKIRSTKLEDSAMYFCASKRFWESSNQPQHFGDGTRLSIL.

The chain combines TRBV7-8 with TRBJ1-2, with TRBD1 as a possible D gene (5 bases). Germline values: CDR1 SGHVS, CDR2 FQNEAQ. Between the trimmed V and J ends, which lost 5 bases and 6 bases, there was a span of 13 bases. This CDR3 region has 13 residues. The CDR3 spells CASSIRGWDGYTF. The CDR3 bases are TGTGCCAGCAGCATAAGGGGTTGGGATGGCTACACCTTC.

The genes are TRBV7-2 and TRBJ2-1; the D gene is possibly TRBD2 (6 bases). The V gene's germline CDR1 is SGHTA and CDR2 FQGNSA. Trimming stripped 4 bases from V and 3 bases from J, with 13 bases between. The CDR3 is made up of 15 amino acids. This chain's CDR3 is CASSSEGAGYNEQFF. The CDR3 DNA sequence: TGTGCCAGCAGCTCCGAGGGAGCGGGCTACAATGAGCAGTTCTTC. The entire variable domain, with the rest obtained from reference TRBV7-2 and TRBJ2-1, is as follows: GAGVSQSPSNKVTEKGKDVELRCDPISGHTALYWYRQSLGQGLEFLIYFQGNSAPDKSGLPSDRFSAERTGGSVSTLTIQRTQQEDSAVYLCASSSEGAGYNEQFFGPGTRLTVL.

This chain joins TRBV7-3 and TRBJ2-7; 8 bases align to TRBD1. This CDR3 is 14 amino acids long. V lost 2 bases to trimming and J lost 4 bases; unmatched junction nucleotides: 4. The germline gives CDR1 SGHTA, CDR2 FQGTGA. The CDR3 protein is CASSLSTGGYEQYF. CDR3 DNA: TGTGCCAGCAGCTTATCAACAGGGGGTTACGAGCAGTACTTC.

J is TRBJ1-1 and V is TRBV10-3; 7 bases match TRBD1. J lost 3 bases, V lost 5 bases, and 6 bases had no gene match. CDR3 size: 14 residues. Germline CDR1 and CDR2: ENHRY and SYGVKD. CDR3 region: CAISPRGTDTEAFF. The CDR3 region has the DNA TGTGCCATCAGTCCCAGGGGGACGGACACTGAAGCTTTCTTT.

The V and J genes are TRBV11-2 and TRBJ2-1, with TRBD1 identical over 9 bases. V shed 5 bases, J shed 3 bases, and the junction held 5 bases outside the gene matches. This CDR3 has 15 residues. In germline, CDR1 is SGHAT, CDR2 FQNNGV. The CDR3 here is CASSPRQGGYNEQFF. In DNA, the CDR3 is TGTGCCAGCAGCCCGCGACAGGGGGGCTACAATGAGCAGTTCTTC.

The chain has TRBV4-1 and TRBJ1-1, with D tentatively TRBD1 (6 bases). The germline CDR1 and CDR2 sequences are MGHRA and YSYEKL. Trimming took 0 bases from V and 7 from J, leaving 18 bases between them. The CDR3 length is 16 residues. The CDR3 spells CASSQDLWSGVDEAFF. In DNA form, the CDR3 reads TGCGCCAGCAGCCAAGATCTTTGGTCAGGGGTGGATGAAGCTTTCTTT.

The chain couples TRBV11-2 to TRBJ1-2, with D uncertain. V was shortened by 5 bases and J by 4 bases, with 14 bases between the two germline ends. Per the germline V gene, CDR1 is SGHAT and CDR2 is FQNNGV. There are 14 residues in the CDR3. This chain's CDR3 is CASSTRGDAYGYTF. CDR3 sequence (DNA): TGTGCCAGCAGCACGCGCGGGGATGCCTATGGCTACACCTTC.